Included here is one T cell receptor beta chain sequence, with context. In this sample, this clonotype turned up many times. Its cognate antigen has yet to be identified. The sample holds no much larger clone one base away, and base qualities are not on file. The data belong to a study of regulatory T cells in long-lasting Graves disease (dated by TCRdb to about 2021). Broadly, across the study: In the newly diagnosed Graves' disease group, patients had been taking antithyroid drugs for less than 3 months. This study used TCR sequencing and RNA sequencing of peripheral blood to compare persistent Graves' disease patients against newly diagnosed Graves' disease patients. The study took place in China and was registered as a clinical trial. A total of roughly 33 samples were covered by TCR sequencing, comprising approximately 13 persistent and approximately 20 newly diagnosed Graves' disease patients. Overall study results and their limits: Persistent disease showed preferential use of TRBV28, TRBJ1-2 and TRBJ2-5, whereas newly diagnosed disease favored TRBV20-1 and TRBJ2-1. Only the TCR beta chain was sequenced and analyzed. Only peripheral blood was studied, because thyroid tissue, the primary lesion, was inaccessible. Lower TCR Shannon entropy and fewer highly expanded clones were observed in persistent Graves' disease patients than in newly diagnosed patients, which suggested clonal expansion. As a limitation, the authors acknowledged that the small sample size may reduce accuracy. Patients with persistent disease shared more public clonotypes (about 2,500) than newly diagnosed patients did (966).

Receptor libraries were prepared by multiplex PCR. Sequenced on an Illumina HiSeq 4000. iRepertoire HTBI primers and Arm-PCR amplification of CDR3 regions were used to construct TCR beta libraries. Before sequencing, the PCR products underwent gel purification. Concerning the study's data processing: A total of around 59 TRBV and under 15 TRBJ segments were identified across samples and were used for gene usage analysis of CDR3 amino acid clonotypes. COPE and FqMerger were used to merge the filtered high-quality paired reads into contigs. BLAST was used to align contigs to the IMGT TRBV, TRBD and TRBJ reference genes, and CDR3 was defined following IMGT. Any clonotype with a frequency above 0.1% was counted as a highly expanded clone. Shannon entropy served as the measure of repertoire diversity, while the Gini coefficient captured V-J evenness. A clonotype found in more than one individual was treated as public. Using fastp trimming at Q25 and MiXCR clonotype assembly, TCRdb reanalyzed the public sequencing data and kept in-frame beta chains. Every entry covers one CDR3 protein and lists the most common genes and DNA from its rows. These V and J calls rely on TCRdb rather than the paper's analysis. This sample comprises around 330,000 distinct CDR3 sequences, 18% of them detected only once. Jointly, the top ten make up 35% to 45% of the sample.

Interpreted using the paper, the time point label stands for: newly diagnosed GD, antithyroid drugs for less than 3 months. RNA was extracted from PBMCs in TRIzol for both TCR sequencing and RNA sequencing. The diagnosis of Graves' disease was made according to American Thyroid Association guidelines. Recruitment of patients was carried out at an endocrinology department in Xi'an, China. Each patient gave about 8.1 milliliters of peripheral blood, collected in an EDTA anticoagulant tube. Ficoll Paque Plus density gradient separation was used to isolate PBMCs, and no further T cell sorting was performed. RNA quality was checked with an Agilent 2100 Bioanalyzer and agarose gel, and concentration with a NanoDrop 2000. The germline V gene (reference sequence) gives CDR1 as LNHDA and CDR2 as SQIVND. There are 12 amino acids in the CDR3, from cysteine to phenylalanine inclusive. Of the read, only the CDR3 DNA is kept; its 36 bases are in frame from base 1. V lost 7 bases and J lost 5 bases, and the count of bases not matched to a germline gene is 2.

This clonotype originated in a female donor with Graves disease. The chain links TRBV19 with TRBJ2-1, and TRBD2 matches 7 of the central bases. The sample here was peripheral blood mononuclear cells (PBMCs), taken at new diagnosis, from a patient treated with antithyroid drugs. The DNA sequence is given as TGTGCCAGTATAGCGGGCGACAATGAGCAGTTCTTC. It translates to CASIAGDNEQFF.